This TCR beta chain was identified in a study of cytomegalovirus exposure and HLA in healthy donors. Though probably carrying unrecorded immune exposures, donors were nominally healthy at sampling. Study-level points and caveats: One later analysis reportedly identified an Asian-associated ancestry cluster that showed fewer N-insertions than the 666-donor mean. TCR beta V- and J-gene trimming, according to a later analysis, was linked to a missense DCLRE1C variant.

Germline V gives CDR1 SEHNR, CDR2 FQNEAQ (reference sequence). V was clipped by 0 bases and J by 1 base, with 10 bases between them. This CDR3 comprises 17 residues. Primers: 60 Vbeta forward and 13 Jbeta reverse. In the study's own analysis: Approximately 73 million unique TCR beta chains, 10 million to 14 million shared, were counted in a later analysis. Method: immunoSEQ multiplex PCR; TCRdb's copy keeps in-frame clones and lacks some. That table furnishes V, J and clone size, whereas the DNA furnished D and trimming. Here the sample spans roughly 120,000 clones, over 75% being singletons. This clone was counted only a few times. The antigen is not known.

This TCR was recovered from a woman younger than 30 in good health and CMV-seronegative. The gene calls are TRBV7-9 and TRBJ2-6, with D possibly matching TRBD1 (6 bases). Sequenced input: PBMCs. CDR3 bases: TGTGCCAGCAGCTTAGCCCTTAGGGGGTCTGGGGCCAACGTCCTGACTTTC. Translated: CASSLALRGSGANVLTF.